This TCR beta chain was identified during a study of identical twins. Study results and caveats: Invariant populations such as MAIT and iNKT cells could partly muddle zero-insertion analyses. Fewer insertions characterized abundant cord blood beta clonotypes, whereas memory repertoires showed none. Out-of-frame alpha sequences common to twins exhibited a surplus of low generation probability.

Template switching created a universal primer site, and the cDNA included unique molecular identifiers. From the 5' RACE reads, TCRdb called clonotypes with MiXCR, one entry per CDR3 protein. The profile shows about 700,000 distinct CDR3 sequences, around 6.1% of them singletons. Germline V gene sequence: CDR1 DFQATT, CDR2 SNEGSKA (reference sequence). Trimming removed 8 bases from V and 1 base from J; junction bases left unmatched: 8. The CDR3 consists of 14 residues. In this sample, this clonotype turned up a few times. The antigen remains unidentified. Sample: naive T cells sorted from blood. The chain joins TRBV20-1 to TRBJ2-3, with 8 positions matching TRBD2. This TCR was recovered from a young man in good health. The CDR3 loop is CSSTPSGRTDTQYF. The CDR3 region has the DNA TGCAGTTCAACTCCTAGCGGGCGCACAGATACGCAGTATTTT.